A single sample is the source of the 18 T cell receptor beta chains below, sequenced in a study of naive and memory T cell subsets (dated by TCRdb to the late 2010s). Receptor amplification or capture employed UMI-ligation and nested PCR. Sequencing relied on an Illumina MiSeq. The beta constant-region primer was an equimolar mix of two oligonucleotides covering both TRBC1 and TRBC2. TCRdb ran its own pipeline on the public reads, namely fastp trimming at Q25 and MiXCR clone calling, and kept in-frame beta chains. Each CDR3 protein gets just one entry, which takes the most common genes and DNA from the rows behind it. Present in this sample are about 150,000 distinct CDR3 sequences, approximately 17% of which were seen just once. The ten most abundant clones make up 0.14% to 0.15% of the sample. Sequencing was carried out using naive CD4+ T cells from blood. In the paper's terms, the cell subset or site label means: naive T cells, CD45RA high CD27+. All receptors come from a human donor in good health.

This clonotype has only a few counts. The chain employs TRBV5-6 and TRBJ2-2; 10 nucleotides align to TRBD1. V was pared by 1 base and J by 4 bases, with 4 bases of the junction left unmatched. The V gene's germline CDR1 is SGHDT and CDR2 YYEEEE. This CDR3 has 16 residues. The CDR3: CASSLIGTGVTGELFF. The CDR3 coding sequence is TGTGCCAGCAGCTTGATCGGGACAGGGGTCACCGGGGAGCTGTTTTTT.

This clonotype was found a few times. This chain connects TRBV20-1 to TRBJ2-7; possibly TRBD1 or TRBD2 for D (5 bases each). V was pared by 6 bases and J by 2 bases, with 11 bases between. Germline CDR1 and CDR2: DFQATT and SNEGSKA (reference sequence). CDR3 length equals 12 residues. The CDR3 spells CSARGGPYEQYF. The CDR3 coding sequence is TGCAGTGCGAGGGGTGGGCCCTACGAGCAGTACTTC.

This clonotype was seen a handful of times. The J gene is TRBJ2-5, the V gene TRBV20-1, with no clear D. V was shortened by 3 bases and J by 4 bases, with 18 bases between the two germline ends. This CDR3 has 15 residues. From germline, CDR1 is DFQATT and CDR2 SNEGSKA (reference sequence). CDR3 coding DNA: TGCAGTGCTAGCCTCTTTGGGCCCAGCTCAGAGACCCAGTACTTC. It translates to CSASLFGPSSETQYF.

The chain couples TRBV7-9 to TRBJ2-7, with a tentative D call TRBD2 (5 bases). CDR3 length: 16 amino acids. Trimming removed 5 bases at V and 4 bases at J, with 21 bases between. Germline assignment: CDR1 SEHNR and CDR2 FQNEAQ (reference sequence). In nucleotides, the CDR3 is TGTGCCAGCAGCCCAAGACTGCGGTTAGCGCTTTACGAGCAGTACTTC. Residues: CASSPRLRLALYEQYF.

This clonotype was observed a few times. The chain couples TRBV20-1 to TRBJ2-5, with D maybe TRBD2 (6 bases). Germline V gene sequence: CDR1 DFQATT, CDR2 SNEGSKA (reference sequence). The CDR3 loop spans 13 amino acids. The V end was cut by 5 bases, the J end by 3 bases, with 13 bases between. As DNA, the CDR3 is TGCAGTGCTCACCGGGACTCAGAAGAGACCCAGTACTTC. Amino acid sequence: CSAHRDSEETQYF.

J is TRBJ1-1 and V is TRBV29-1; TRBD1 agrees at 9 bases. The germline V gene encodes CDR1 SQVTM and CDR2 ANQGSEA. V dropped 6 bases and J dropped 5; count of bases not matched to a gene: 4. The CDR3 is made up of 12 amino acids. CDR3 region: CSVGQGKTEAFF. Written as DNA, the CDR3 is TGCAGCGTGGGACAGGGAAAGACTGAAGCTTTCTTT. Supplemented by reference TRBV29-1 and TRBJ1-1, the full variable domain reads SAVISQKPSRDICQRGTSLTIQCQVDSQVTMMFWYRQQPGQSLTLIATANQGSEATYESGFVIDKFPISRPNLTFSTLTVSNMSPEDSSIYLCSVGQGKTEAFFGQGTRLTVV.

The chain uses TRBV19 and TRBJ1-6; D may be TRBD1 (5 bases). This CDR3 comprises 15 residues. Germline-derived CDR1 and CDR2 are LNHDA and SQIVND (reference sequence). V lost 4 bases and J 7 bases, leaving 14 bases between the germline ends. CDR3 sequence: CASSTGANPNSPLHF. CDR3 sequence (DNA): TGTGCCAGTAGTACCGGGGCCAATCCGAATTCACCCCTCCACTTT.

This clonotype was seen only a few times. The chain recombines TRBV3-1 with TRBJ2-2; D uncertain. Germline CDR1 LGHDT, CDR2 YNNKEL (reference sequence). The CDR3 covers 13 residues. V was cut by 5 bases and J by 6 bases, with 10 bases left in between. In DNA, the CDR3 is TGTGCCAGCAGCTACCTAGAGGCCGGGGAGCTGTTTTTT. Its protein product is CASSYLEAGELFF.

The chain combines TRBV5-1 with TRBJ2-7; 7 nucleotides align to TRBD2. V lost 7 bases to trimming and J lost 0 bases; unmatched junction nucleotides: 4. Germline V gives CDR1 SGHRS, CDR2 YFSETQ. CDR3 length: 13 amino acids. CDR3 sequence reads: CASQRGSSYEQYF. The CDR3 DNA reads TGCGCCAGCCAGCGGGGTAGCTCCTACGAGCAGTACTTC.

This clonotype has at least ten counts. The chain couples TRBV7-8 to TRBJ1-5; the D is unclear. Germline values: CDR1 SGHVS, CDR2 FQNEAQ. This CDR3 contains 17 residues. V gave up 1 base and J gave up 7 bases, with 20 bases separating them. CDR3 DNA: TGTGCCAGCAGCTTAGGGGAGGGATTCGGGCGCCGGCAGCCCCAGCATTTT. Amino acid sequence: CASSLGEGFGRRQPQHF. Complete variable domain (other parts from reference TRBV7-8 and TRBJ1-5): GAGVSQSPRYKVAKRGQDVALRCDPISGHVSLFWYQQALGQGPEFLTYFQNEAQLDKSGLPSDRFFAERPEGSVSTLKIQRTQQEDSAVYLCASSLGEGFGRRQPQHFGDGTRLSIL.

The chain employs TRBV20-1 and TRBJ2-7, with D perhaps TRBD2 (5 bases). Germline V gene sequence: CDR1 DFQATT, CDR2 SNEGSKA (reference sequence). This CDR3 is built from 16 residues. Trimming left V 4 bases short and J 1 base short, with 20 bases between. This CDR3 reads CSATALVVARSYEQYF. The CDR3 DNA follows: TGCAGTGCTACCGCCCTGGTGGTAGCGAGGTCCTACGAGCAGTACTTC.

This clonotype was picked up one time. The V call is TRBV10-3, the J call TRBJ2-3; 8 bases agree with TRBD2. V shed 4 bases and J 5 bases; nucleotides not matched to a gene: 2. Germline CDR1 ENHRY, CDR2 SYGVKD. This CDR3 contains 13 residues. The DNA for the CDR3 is TGTGCCATCAGTGGAGCGGGAGAAGATACGCAGTATTTT. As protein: CAISGAGEDTQYF.

CDR3 in amino acids: CASSSNYGYTF. CDR3 in DNA: TGTGCCAGCAGCTCGAACTATGGCTACACCTTC. J is TRBJ1-2 and V is TRBV7-9; no definite D call. V was cut by 4 bases and J by 2 bases, with 2 bases left in between. In germline, CDR1 is SEHNR, CDR2 FQNEAQ (reference sequence). CDR3 length: 11 residues.

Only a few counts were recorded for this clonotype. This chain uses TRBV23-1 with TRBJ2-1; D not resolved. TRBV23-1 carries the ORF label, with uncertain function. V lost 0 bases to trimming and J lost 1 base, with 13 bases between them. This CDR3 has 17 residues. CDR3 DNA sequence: TGCGCCAGCAGTCAATCGGCCAAGAGCCCATCCTACAATGAGCAGTTCTTC. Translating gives CASSQSAKSPSYNEQFF.

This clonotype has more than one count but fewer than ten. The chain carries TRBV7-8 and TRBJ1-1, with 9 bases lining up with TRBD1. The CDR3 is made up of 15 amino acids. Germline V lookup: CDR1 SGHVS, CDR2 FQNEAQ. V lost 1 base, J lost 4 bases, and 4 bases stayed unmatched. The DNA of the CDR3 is TGTGCCAGCAGCTTAGGGGACAGGGCCCTCACTGAAGCTTTCTTT. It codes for CASSLGDRALTEAFF.

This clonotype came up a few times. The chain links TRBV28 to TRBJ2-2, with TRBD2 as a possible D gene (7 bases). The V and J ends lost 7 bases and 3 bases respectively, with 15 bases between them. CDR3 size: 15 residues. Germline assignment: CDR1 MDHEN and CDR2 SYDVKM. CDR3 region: CASTLGGVYTGELFF. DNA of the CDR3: TGTGCCAGCACCCTAGGGGGGGTTTACACCGGGGAGCTGTTTTTT.

CDR3 nucleotide sequence: TGCGCCAGCAGCTCCAGCGGGACCAACAATGAGCAGTTCTTC. Translation: CASSSSGTNNEQFF. The chain has TRBV5-1 and TRBJ2-1; 7 nucleotides match TRBD2. This CDR3 spans 14 amino acids. Trimming took 3 bases from V and 5 from J; bases not matched to a gene: 5. Germline V CDR1 and CDR2: SGHRS, YFSETQ.

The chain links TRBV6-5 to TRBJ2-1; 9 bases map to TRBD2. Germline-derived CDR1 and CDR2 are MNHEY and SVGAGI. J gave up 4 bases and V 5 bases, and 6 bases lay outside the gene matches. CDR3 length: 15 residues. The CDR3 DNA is TGTGCCAGCAGTCGACTAGCGGCTACTTACAATGAGCAGTTCTTC. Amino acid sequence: CASSRLAATYNEQFF.